The clone carrying this T cell receptor (beta chain) was recorded once. Produced via immunoSEQ multiplex PCR; TCRdb's table is partial and in-frame only. The sample records about 130,000 clones, 86% being singletons. The V gene end was trimmed by 6 bases and the J gene end by 5 bases; junction bases not matched to a gene: 13. The CDR3 totals 16 residues. The germline V gene encodes CDR1 MDHEN and CDR2 SYDVKM. The time point is: peripheral blood 6 weeks after treatment start. Pretreatment sampling and on-treatment sampling together yielded between 1 and 8 samples for each patient. This record belongs to a study of PD-L1 blockade in urothelial cancer. Study details: T cell content in blood samples showed a median of around 140,000.

The TCR originated in a man aged 45-65 years with urothelial cancer. The J gene is TRBJ1-1, the V gene TRBV28, with TRBD1 matching 9 bases. Material: PBMCs, obtained around atezolizumab (anti-PD-L1) treatment. CDR3 nucleotide sequence: TGTGCCAGCAGCTCCTCGTCGGGACAGGGCTTAACTGAAGCTTTCTTT. Amino acids: CASSSSSGQGLTEAFF.